This T cell receptor beta chain was captured in a study of cytomegalovirus exposure and HLA in healthy donors. The PCR was carried out with 60 Vbeta primers and 13 Jbeta primers. The protocol was immunoSEQ multiplex PCR, while the TCRdb copy is restricted to in-frame clones and leaves out a portion. This table has 150,000 to 200,000 clones, more than 75% appearing once. Worth noting for this clone: The antigen is not known.

Study-level results: Within the data, a cluster of highly shared sequence variants was likely a sequencing artifact. Association of 15,000 to 20,000 TCR beta sequences with HLA alleles was found at 0.05 false discovery rate in a later analysis. The authors excluded some V segments, including TRBV6-2 and TRBV6-3, as indistinguishable.

Between the trimmed V and J ends, which lost 7 bases and 2 bases, there was a span of 18 bases. Germline V CDR1 and CDR2: SNHLY, FYNNEI. This CDR3 region has 15 residues. The origin of this receptor is a girl under three years old in good health and CMV-seronegative. Material: PBMCs. This chain links TRBV2 with TRBJ2-7; perhaps TRBD1 as D (6 bases). CDR3 loop: CASTFRGPSTYEQYF. The CDR3 nucleotides read TGTGCCAGCACATTCAGGGGACCCTCGACCTACGAGCAGTACTTC.